The TCR beta chain described here comes from a study of blood T cell repertoires in COVID-19. The V end lost 2 bases, the J end lost 0 bases, and 8 bases lay between the germline ends. The CDR3 contains 15 residues. Looked up from germline, CDR1 is SGHVS and CDR2 is FNYEAQ. Clones were sequenced by immunoSEQ multiplex PCR, and TCRdb holds only the in-frame ones, with some missing. There are 160,000 or so clones in the sample; around 92% occur only once, and 2.5% to 3% lies in the top ten. What was sequenced was peripheral blood. The rearrangement joins TRBV7-6 to TRBJ1-5; D gene unclear. The sequence derives from a man aged 60-69 years with acute or convalescent COVID-19. CDR3 protein: CASSLTVNSNQPQHF. For the CDR3, the DNA is TGTGCCAGCAGCTTAACGGTCAATAGCAATCAGCCCCAGCATTTT. The full variable domain, with the rest looked up from reference TRBV7-6 and TRBJ1-5, is GAGVSQSPRYKVTKRGQDVALRCDPISGHVSLYWYRQALGQGPEFLTYFNYEAQQDKSGLPNDRFSAERPEGSISTLTIQRTEQRDSAMYRCASSLTVNSNQPQHFGDGTRLSIL.